This T cell receptor (beta chain) was sequenced for a study of TIL therapy for anti-PD-1-resistant metastatic lung cancer (TCRdb year 2021). Notes on the research overall: Tumors were collected before any PD-1/PD-L1 blockade, after which patients were given nivolumab, and patients who progressed were given lymphodepletion, an infusion of expanded TIL and IL-2. A median age of roughly 54 years (range about 38-85) and a median tumor PD-L1 proportion score of roughly 6% were recorded among enrolled patients. The cohort was predominantly lung adenocarcinoma, with a handful of EGFR-mutant and two ALK-rearranged tumors, and half of patients were current or former smokers. A median non-synonymous tumor mutation burden of roughly 1.4 mutations per megabase was determined across the cohort by whole-exome sequencing. T cell receptor beta sequencing of tumor and peripheral blood was used to follow clonotypes across the tumor, the expanded TIL product and serial blood samples.

The time point label, as the study defines it: pre-treatment sample, taken before nivolumab and TIL therapy. Adults with stage 4 NSCLC were enrolled in a dual-center phase I trial from 2017 to early 2020. The samples were obtained from a phase I trial that was single-arm and open-label and tested tumor-infiltrating lymphocyte therapy combined with nivolumab in advanced non-small cell lung cancer. Blood mononuclear cells from EDTA tubes were separated on a Ficoll gradient and snap-frozen as pellets, and DNA was extracted from the cells using a Qiagen mini-prep kit. CDR1 and CDR2 were assigned from the germline V gene as SGHTA and FQGNSA. From the cysteine through the phenylalanine, the CDR3 covers 14 amino acids. Kept here is only the CDR3 DNA, which spans 42 bases and is read in frame from base 1. The V and J ends are trimmed by 7 bases and 1 base, leaving 13 bases between them. As to this clone: The antigen this receptor binds is unknown. No base-level quality is on record; no much larger clone is a single base apart.

Using bias-controlled multiplex PCR with the immunoSEQ v3 hsTCRB kit, the TCR beta CDR3 regions were amplified from genomic DNA. TCR libraries were sequenced on an Illumina NextSeq 500 to approximately 2 million read pairs for survey level or 5-6 million for deep level. For the original study's pipeline: V, D and J genes were assigned, non-productive sequences were removed, and clonality was reported by immunoSEQ Analyzer software. To compare repertoires between infused TIL and blood, productive Simpson clonality was used along with the Morisita overlap index of productive TRB rearrangements. The absolute count of a clonotype in blood was estimated by multiplying the lymphocyte count by the CD3+ fraction and by the productive frequency of the clone. The immuneACCESS repertoire file appears here via TCRdb, limited to in-frame rearrangements. These files lack a portion of the clones; in checked studies, under half of the deficit traces to unresolved V genes, and the cause of the others is not known. V, J and clone size reflect that table, while D and trimming were determined from the DNA. Recorded for this sample are around 16,000 clones; under 80% of them occurred a single time. The ten biggest clones cover 36% of the sample.

What the authors observed across the whole study: The study protocol defined all tumor marker inferences as exploratory. Infused TIL clonotypes partially replaced the baseline peripheral repertoire then decayed over months, with no apparent association between persistence and response. Because the cohort was highly selected, with more treatment-naive, never-smoker and oncogene-addicted patients than is typical, generalizability is limited.

The input for sequencing was blood, taken at baseline. This receptor was obtained from a person aged 25-80 years with non-small cell lung cancer. This chain joins TRBV7-2 to TRBJ2-5, with an unclear D gene assignment. The sequence in DNA is TGTGCCAGCACCCCGGGCGTTTCCCAAGAGACCCAGTACTTC. Its coded protein is CASTPGVSQETQYF.